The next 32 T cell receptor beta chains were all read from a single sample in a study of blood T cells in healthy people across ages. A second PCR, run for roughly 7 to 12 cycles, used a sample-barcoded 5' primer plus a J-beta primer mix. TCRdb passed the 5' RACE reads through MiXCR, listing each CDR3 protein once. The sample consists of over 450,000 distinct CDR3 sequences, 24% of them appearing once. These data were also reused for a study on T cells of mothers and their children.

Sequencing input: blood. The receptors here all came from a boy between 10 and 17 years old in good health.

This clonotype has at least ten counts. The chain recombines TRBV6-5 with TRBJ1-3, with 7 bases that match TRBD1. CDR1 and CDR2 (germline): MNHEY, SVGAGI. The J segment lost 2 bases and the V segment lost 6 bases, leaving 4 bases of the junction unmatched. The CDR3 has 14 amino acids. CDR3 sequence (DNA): TGTGCCAGCAGCGAGGGGGCCGCTGGAAACACCATATATTTT. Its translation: CASSEGAAGNTIYF.

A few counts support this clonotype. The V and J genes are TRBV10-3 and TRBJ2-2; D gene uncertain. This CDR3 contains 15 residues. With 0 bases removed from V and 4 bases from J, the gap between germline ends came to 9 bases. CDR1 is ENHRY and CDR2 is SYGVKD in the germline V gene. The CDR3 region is CAISESQPSTGELFF. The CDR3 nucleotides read TGTGCCATCAGTGAGTCCCAACCATCCACCGGGGAGCTGTTTTTT.

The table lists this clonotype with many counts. As DNA, the CDR3 is TGTGCCAGCACGCCGCCCGAGATAAATCAAGAGACCCAGTACTTC. This encodes CASTPPEINQETQYF. The chain has TRBV7-9 and TRBJ2-5; D not certain. CDR3 length: 15 amino acids. V lost 7 bases to trimming and J lost 2 bases, with 17 bases between them. Looked up from germline, CDR1 is SEHNR and CDR2 is FQNEAQ (reference sequence).

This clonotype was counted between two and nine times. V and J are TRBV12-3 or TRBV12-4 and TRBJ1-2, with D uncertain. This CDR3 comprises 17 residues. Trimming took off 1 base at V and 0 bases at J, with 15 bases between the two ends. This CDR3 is CASSLGRVDLSNYGYTF. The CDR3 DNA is TGTGCCAGCAGTTTAGGCCGGGTGGACCTTTCTAACTATGGCTACACCTTC.

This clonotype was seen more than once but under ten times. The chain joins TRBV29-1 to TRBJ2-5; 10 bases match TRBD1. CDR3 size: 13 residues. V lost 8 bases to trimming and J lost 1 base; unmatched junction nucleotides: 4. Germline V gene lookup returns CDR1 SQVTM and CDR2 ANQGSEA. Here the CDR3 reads CSIRQGAQETQYF. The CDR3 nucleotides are TGCAGCATCCGACAGGGGGCCCAAGAGACCCAGTACTTC.

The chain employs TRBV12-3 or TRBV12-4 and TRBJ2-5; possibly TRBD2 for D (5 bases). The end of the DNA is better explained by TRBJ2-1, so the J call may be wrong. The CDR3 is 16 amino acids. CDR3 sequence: CASSLWVLVAYNEQFF. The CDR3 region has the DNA TGTGCCAGCAGTCTCTGGGTACTAGTTGCCTACAATGAGCAGTTCTTC.

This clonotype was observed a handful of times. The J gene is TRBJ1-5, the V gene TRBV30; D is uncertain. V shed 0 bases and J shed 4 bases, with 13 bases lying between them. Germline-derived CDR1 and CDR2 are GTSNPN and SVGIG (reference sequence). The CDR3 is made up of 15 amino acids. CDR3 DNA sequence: TGTGCCTGGAGTGTGCAGATGACGGTTAATCAGCCCCAGCATTTT. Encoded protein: CAWSVQMTVNQPQHF.

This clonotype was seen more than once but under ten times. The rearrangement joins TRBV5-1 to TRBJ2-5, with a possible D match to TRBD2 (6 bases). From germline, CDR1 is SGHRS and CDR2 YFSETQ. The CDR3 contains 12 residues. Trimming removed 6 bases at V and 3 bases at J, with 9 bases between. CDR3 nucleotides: TGCGCCAGCATTGGGACTGAAGAGACCCAGTACTTC. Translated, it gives CASIGTEETQYF. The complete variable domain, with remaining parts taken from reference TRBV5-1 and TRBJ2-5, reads KAGVTQTPRYLIKTRGQQVTLSCSPISGHRSVSWYQQTPGQGLQFLFEYFSETQRNKGNFPGRFSGRQFSNSRSEMNVSTLELGDSALYLCASIGTEETQYFGPGTRLLVL.

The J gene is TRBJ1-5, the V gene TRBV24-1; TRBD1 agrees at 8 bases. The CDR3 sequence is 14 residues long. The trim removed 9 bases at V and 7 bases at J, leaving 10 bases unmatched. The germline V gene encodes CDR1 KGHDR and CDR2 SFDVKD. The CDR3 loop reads CATSDRGALQPQHF. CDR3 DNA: TGTGCCACCTCAGACAGGGGTGCTTTACAGCCCCAGCATTTT.

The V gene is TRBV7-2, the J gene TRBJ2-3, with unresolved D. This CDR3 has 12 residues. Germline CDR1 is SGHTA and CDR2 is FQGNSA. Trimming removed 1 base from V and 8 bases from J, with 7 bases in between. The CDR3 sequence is CASSLEASTQYF. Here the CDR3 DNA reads TGTGCCAGCAGCTTAGAGGCTAGTACGCAGTATTTT.

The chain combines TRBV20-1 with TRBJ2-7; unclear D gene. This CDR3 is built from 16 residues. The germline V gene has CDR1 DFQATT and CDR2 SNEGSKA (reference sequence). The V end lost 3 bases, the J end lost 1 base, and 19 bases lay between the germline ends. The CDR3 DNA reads TGCAGTGCTAGCATGACGACGGGCGGCCGATCCTACGAGCAGTACTTC. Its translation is CSASMTTGGRSYEQYF.

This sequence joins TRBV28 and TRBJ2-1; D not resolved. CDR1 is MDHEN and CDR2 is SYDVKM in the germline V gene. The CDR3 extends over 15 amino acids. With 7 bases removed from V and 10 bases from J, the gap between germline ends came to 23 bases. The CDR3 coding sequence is TGTGCCAGCACTAGTACCGCCTTTGGGCTCTACGAGCAGTTCTTC. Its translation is CASTSTAFGLYEQFF.

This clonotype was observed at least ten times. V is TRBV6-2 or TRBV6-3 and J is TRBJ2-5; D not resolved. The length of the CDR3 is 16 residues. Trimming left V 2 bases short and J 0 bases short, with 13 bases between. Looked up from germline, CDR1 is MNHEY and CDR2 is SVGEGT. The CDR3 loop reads CASSYPMDGYQETQYF. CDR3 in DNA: TGTGCCAGCAGTTACCCGATGGACGGATACCAAGAGACCCAGTACTTC.

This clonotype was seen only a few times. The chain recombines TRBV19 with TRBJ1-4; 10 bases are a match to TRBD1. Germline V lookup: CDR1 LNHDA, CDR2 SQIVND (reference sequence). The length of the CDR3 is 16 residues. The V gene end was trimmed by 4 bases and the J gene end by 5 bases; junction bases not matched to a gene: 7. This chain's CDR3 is CASSTFRGQGNEKLFF. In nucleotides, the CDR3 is TGTGCCAGTAGTACGTTCCGGGGACAGGGGAATGAAAAACTGTTTTTT.

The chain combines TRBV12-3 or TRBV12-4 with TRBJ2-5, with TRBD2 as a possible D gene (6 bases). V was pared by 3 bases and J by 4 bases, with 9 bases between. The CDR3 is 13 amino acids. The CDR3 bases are TGTGCCAGCAGTTTCACGGGAGTAGAGACCCAGTACTTC. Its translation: CASSFTGVETQYF.

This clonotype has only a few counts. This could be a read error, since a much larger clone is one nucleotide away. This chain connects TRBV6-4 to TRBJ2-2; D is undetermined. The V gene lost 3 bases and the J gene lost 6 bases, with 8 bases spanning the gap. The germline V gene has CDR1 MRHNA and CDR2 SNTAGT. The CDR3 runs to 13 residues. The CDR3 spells CASSEKDAGELFF. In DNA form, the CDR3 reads TGTGCCAGCAGTGAGAAGGACGCCGGGGAGCTGTTTTTT.

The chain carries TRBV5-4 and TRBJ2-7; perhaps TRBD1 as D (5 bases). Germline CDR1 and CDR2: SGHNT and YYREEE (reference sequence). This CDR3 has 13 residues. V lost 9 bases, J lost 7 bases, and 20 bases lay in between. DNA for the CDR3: TGTGCCACCCTCAACCGGCCAGCAGGGGAGCAGTACTTC. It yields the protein CATLNRPAGEQYF. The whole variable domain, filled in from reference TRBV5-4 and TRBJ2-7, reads ETGVTQSPTHLIKTRGQQVTLRCSSQSGHNTVSWYQQALGQGPQFIFQYYREEENGRGNFPPRFSGLQFPNYSSELNVNALELDDSALYLCATLNRPAGEQYFGPGTRLTVT.

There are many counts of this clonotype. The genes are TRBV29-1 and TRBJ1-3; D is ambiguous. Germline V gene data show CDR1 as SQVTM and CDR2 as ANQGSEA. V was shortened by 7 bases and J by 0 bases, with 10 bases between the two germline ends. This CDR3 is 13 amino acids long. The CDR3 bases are TGCAGCGCATCAGGTTACTCTGGAAACACCATATATTTT. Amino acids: CSASGYSGNTIYF.

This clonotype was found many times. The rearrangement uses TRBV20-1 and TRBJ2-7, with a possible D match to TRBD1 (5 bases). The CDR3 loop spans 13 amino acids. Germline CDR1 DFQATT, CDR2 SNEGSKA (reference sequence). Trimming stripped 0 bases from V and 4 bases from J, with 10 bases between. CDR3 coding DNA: TGCAGTGCTAGAGAAGGCAGGGATTACGAGCAGTACTTC. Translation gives CSAREGRDYEQYF.

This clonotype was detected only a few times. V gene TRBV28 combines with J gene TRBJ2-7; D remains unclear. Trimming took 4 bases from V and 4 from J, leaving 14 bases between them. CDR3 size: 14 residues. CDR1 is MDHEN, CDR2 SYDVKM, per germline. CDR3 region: CASSSAGPLYEQYF. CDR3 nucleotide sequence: TGTGCCAGCAGTTCCGCCGGGCCCTTATACGAGCAGTACTTC.

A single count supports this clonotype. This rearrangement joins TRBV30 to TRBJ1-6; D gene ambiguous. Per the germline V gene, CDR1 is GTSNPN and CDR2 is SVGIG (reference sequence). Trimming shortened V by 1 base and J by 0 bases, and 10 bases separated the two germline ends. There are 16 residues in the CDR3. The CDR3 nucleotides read TGTGCCTGGAGTGGTCAAAAAAGCTCCTATAATTCACCCCTCCACTTT. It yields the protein CAWSGQKSSYNSPLHF. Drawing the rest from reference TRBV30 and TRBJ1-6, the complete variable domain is SQTIHQWPATLVQPVGSPLSLECTVEGTSNPNLYWYRQAAGRGLQLLFYSVGIGQISSEVPQNLSASRPQDRQFILSSKKLLLSDSGFYLCAWSGQKSSYNSPLHFGNGTRLTVT.

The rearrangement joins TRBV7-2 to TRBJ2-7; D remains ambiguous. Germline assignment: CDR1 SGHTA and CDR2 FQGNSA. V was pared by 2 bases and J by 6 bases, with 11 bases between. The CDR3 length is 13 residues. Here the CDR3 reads CASSLIREAEQYF. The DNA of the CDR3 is TGTGCCAGCAGCTTAATAAGAGAGGCCGAGCAGTACTTC.

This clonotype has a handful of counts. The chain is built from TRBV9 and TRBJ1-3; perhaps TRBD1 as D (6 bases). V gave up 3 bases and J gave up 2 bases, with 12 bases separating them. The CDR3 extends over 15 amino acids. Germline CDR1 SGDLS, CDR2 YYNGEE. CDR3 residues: CASSEGQGPGNTIYF. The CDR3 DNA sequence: TGTGCCAGCAGCGAGGGGCAGGGGCCTGGAAACACCATATATTTT.

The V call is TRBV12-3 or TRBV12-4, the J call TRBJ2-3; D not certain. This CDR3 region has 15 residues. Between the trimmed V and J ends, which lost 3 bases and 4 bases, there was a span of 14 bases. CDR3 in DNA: TGTGCCAGCAGTTTTGATTTAGGGTTAGCAGATACGCAGTATTTT. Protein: CASSFDLGLADTQYF.

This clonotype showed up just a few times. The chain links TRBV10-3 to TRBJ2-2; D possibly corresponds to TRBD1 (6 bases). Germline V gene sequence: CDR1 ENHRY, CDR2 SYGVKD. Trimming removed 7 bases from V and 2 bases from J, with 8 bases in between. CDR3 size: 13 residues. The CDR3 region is CAITGTNTGELFF. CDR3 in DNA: TGTGCCATCACCGGGACAAACACCGGGGAGCTGTTTTTT.

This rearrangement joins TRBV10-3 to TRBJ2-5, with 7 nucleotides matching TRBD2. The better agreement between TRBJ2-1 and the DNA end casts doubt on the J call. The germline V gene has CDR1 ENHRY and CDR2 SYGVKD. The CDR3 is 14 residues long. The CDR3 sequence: CAISVRTSWNEQFF. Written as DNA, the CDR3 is TGTGCCATCAGTGTCAGGACTAGTTGGAATGAGCAGTTCTTC.

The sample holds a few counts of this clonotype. The CDR3 bases are TGTGCCAGCAGCTTGTTTCAGCAAGAGACCCAGTACTTC. Translation gives CASSLFQQETQYF. The gene calls are TRBV11-2 and TRBJ2-5, with D uncertain. V was shortened by 3 bases and J by 2 bases, with 7 bases between the two germline ends. CDR1 is SGHAT, CDR2 FQNNGV, per germline. This CDR3 contains 13 residues.

This CDR3 is CAWSVSHEKLFF. The CDR3 coding sequence is TGTGCCTGGAGTGTCAGTCATGAAAAACTGTTTTTT. The chain couples TRBV30 to TRBJ1-4; D gene unclear. Between the trimmed V and J ends, which lost 0 bases and 6 bases, there was a span of 5 bases. CDR3 size: 12 residues. CDR1 and CDR2 (germline): GTSNPN, SVGIG (reference sequence).

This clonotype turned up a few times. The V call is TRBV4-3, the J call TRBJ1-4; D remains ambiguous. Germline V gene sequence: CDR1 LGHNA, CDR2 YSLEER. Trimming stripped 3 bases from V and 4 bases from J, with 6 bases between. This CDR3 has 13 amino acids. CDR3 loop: CASSHRVNEKLFF. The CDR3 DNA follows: TGCGCCAGCAGCCATAGGGTTAATGAAAAACTGTTTTTT.

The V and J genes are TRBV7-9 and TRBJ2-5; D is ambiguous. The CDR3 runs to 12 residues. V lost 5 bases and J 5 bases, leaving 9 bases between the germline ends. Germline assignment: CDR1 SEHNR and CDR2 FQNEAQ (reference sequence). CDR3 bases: TGTGCCAGCAGCCTGAAACCGGAGACCCAGTACTTC. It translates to CASSLKPETQYF.

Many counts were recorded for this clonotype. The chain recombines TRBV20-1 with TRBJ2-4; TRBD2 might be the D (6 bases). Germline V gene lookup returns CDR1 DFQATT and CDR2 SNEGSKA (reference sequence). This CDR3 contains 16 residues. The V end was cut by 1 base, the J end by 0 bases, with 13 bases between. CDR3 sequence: CSARAGEDLAKNIQYF. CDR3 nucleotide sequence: TGCAGTGCTAGAGCCGGGGAGGATCTAGCCAAAAACATTCAGTACTTC.

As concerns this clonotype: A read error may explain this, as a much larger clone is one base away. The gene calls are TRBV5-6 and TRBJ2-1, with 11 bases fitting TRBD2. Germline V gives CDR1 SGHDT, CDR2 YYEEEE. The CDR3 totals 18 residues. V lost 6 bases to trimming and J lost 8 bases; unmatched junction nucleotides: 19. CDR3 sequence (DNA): TGTGCCAGCATCTTACGGGGACTAGCGGAGGGGCTTGGGGATGAGCAGTTCTTC. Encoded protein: CASILRGLAEGLGDEQFF.